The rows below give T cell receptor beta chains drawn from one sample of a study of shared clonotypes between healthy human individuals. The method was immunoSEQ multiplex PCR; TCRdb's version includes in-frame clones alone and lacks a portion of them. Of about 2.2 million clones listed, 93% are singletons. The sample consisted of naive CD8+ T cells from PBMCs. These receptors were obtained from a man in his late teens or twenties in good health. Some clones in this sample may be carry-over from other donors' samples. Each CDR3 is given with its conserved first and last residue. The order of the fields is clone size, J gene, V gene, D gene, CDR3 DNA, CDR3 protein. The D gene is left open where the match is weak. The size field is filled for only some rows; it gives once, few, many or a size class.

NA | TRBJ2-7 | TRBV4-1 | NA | TGCGCCAGCAGCCAAGATCCCTTCGGGAGTATCAACGAGCAGTACTTC | CASSQDPFGSINEQYF
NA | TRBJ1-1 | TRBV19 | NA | TGTGCCAGTAGATTGTCGGCGAGCACTGAAGCTTTCTTT | CASRLSASTEAFF
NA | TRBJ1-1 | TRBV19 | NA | TGTGCCAGTAGTATTGGCCCTGAAGCTTTCTTT | CASSIGPEAFF
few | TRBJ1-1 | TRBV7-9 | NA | TGTGCCAGCAGCTTAAATGAGGGGAATGCTGAAGCTTTCTTT | CASSLNEGNAEAFF
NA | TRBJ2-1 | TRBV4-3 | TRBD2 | TGCGCCAGCAGCCAGAGGCTAGCGGGATCGTTTAACAATGAGCAGTTCTTC | CASSQRLAGSFNNEQFF
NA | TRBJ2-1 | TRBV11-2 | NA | TGTGCCAGCAGCTTAGTCAGGGACAATGAGCAGTTCTTC | CASSLVRDNEQFF
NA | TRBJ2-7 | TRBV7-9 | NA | TGTGCCAGCAGTTCCGGGACCCCCTACGAGCAGTACTTC | CASSSGTPYEQYF
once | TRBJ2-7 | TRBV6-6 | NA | TGTGCCAGCAGTCCGACACCCAGAACGCTCTCCTACGAGCAGTACTTC | CASSPTPRTLSYEQYF
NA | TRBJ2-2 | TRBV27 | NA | TGTGCCAGCAGTTGGGGCACCGCGGTACCCGGGGAGCTGTTTTTT | CASSWGTAVPGELFF
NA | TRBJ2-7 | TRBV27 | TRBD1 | TGTGCCAGCAGTTTATCTGTCGGGACAGGGGTGTACGAGCAGTACTTC | CASSLSVGTGVYEQYF
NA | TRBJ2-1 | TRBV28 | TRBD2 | TGTGCCAGCAGTTTAGGACTAGCGGGAGGGCTATACAATGAGCAGTTCTTC | CASSLGLAGGLYNEQFF
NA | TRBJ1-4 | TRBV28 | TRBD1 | TGTGCCAGCACCGCCGGGACAGGTTTTGAAAAACTGTTTTTT | CASTAGTGFEKLFF
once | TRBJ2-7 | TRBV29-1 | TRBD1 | TGCAGCGTCGGTGGTGGGGACAGGGGTAACGAGCAGTACTTC | CSVGGGDRGNEQYF
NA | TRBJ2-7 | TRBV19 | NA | TGTGCCAGCGCATTGGACAACTCCTACGAGCAGTACTTC | CASALDNSYEQYF
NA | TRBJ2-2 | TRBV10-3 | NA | TGTGCCACCGCCAGTGAAGTGCTCCGCGGGTTTGGCGGGGAGCTGTTTTTT | CATASEVLRGFGGELFF
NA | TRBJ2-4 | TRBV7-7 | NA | TGTGCCAGCAGCTTAGTCGGGTCTACCAAAAACATTCAGTACTTC | CASSLVGSTKNIQYF
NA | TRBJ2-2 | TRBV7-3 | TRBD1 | TGTGCCAGCAGGCCTACAGGGGGTTCCTTGTTCGCGAACACCGGGGAGCTGTTTTTT | CASRPTGGSLFANTGELFF
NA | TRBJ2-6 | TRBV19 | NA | TGTGCCAGTAGTACTCCCGACTCTGGGGCCAACGTCCTGACTTTC | CASSTPDSGANVLTF
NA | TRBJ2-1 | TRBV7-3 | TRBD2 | TGTGCCAGCAGCGAAGTAAGCGGGAGGTGGGACAATGAGCAGTTCTTC | CASSEVSGRWDNEQFF
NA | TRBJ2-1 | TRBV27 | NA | TGTGCCAGTGCGGCAGGGGAATCCTACAATGAGCAGTTCTTC | CASAAGESYNEQFF
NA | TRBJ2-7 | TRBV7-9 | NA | TGTGCCAGCAGCTTCTCCGGCAGGGGCTACGAGCAGTACTTC | CASSFSGRGYEQYF
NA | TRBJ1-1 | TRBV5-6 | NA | TGTGCCAGCAGCGAACAGGGAATAGAGACTGAAGCTTTCTTT | CASSEQGIETEAFF
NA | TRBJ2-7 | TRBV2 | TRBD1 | TGTGCCAGCAAACCCCCGGGACAGGGACCCTACGAGCAGTACTTC | CASKPPGQGPYEQYF
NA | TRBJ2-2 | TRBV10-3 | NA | TGTGCCACCAGCGCGGCGGCTGGGGAGCTGTTTTTT | CATSAAAGELFF
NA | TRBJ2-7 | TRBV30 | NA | TGTGCCTGGAGTGTAAGTAGAGCTGTCGAGCAGTACTTC | CAWSVSRAVEQYF
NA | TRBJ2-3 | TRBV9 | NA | TGTGCCAGCAGCGTATCAGGACGGAAAGGCACAGATACGCAGTATTTT | CASSVSGRKGTDTQYF
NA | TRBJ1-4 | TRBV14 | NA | TGTGCCAGCAGCCAAGCCGACGGGTTTGAAAAACTGTTTTTT | CASSQADGFEKLFF
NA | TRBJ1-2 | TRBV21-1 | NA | TGTGCCAGCAGCAAAAGGGCGGACAGCCACTATGGCTACACCTTC | CASSKRADSHYGYTF
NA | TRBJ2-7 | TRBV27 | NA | TGTGCCAGCAGTTTTAGCGGTCTGAGCTCCTACGAGCAGTACTTC | CASSFSGLSSYEQYF
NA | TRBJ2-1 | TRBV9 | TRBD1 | TGTGCCAGCTCCGGACAGGGAATAGACTACAATGAGCAGTTCTTC | CASSGQGIDYNEQFF
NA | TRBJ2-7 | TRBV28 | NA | TGTGCCAGCTACCAAGGGTACGATTATCACGAGCAGTACTTC | CASYQGYDYHEQYF
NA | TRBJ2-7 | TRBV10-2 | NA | TGCGCCAGCAGTGTCATAGGACAGACCTACGAGCAGTACTTC | CASSVIGQTYEQYF
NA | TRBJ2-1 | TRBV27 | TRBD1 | TGTGCCAGCAGTTTAAGAGGGGGCGGTGAGCAGTTCTTC | CASSLRGGGEQFF
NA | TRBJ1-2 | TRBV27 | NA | TGTGCCAGCAGTTTAACTGTAAACTATGGCTACACCTTC | CASSLTVNYGYTF
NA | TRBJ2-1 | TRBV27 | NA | TGTGCCAGCAGTTTGCAAGCGGCCCCTGGGAATGAGCAGTTCTTC | CASSLQAAPGNEQFF
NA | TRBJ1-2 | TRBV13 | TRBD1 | TGTGCCAGCACTTTAGGGAGACAGGGGCACTATGGCTACACCTTC | CASTLGRQGHYGYTF
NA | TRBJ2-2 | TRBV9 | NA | TGTGCCAGCAGCGCGAGCGAAGTAACCGGGGAGCTGTTTTTT | CASSASEVTGELFF
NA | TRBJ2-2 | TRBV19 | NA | TGTGCCAGTAATGACTACGGAGGGGAGCTGTTTTTT | CASNDYGGELFF
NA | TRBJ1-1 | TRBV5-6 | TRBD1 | TGTGCCAGCAGCAACGGACAGGGGCTGCAAGCTTTCTTT | CASSNGQGLQAFF